Listed below are T cell receptor beta chains from one sample, sequenced in a study of CD39 and CD103 CD8 tumor-infiltrating T cells. The repertoire was sequenced with immunoSEQ multiplex PCR; TCRdb's copy has only in-frame clones and lacks some. The table lists around 350 clones, approximately 51% of them singletons, with approximately 31% in the top ten. Sequencing used CD39+ CD103+ CD8+ T cells sorted from the tumor. The receptors originated from a human donor with head and neck squamous cell carcinoma. Each CDR3 is given with its conserved first and last residue. Each record gives: V gene, J gene, clone size, D gene, CDR3 protein, CDR3 DNA. A D gene is named only where the DNA matches it firmly. Not all rows give a size; the values are once, few, many and, for expanded clones, a class.

TRBV4-1	TRBJ2-2	hyperexpanded	TRBD1	CASRQGPVTGELFF	TGCGCCAGCAGACAGGGGCCGGTGACCGGGGAGCTGTTTTTT
TRBV19	TRBJ1-1	.	.	CASSTGYNTEAFF	TGTGCCAGTAGTACAGGATATAACACTGAAGCTTTCTTT
TRBV13	TRBJ1-2	.	.	CASSIGTVYGYTF	TGTGCCAGCAGCATTGGGACGGTCTATGGCTACACCTTC
TRBV4-1	TRBJ1-6	large	.	CASSQGDMGRSPLHF	TGCGCCAGCAGCCAAGGCGACATGGGGCGATCACCCCTCCACTTT
TRBV2	TRBJ2-7	.	.	CASSEWEDPGPDNEQYF	TGTGCCAGCAGTGAATGGGAGGACCCGGGGCCGGACAACGAGCAGTACTTC
TRBV11-2	TRBJ2-7	.	.	CASSRSYEQYF	TGTGCCAGCAGCCGATCCTACGAGCAGTACTTC
TRBV6-5	TRBJ1-4	large	.	CASSRTVRNEKLFF	TGTGCCAGCAGTCGGACAGTCCGAAATGAAAAACTGTTTTTT
TRBV13	TRBJ2-7	.	.	CASSSWGIEQYF	TGTGCCAGCAGTTCCTGGGGAATCGAGCAGTACTTC
TRBV4-1	TRBJ1-1	.	.	CASSHLTGGRTEAFF	TGCGCCAGCAGCCACCTGACGGGGGGTAGGACTGAAGCTTTCTTT
TRBV4-1	TRBJ1-6	.	.	CASSPQGVNNSPLHF	TGCGCCAGCAGCCCTCAGGGTGTCAATAATTCACCCCTCCACTTT
TRBV9	TRBJ2-1	.	TRBD1	CASSVLPVGQGGGEQFF	TGTGCCAGCAGTGTACTTCCGGTGGGACAGGGGGGTGGGGAGCAGTTCTTC
TRBV4-1	TRBJ1-1	few	.	CASSQDEVEAFF	TGCGCCAGCAGCCAAGATGAAGTTGAAGCTTTCTTT
TRBV11-2	TRBJ1-2	few	.	CASSLDIGPLYGYTF	TGTGCCAGCAGCTTAGATATCGGTCCCCTCTATGGCTACACCTTC
TRBV5-1	TRBJ2-7	.	TRBD1	CASSFSGTGFQEQYF	TGCGCCAGCAGCTTCTCCGGGACAGGGTTTCAGGAGCAGTACTTC
TRBV30	TRBJ1-2	.	TRBD1	CAFFSGQGSFGYGYTF	TGTGCCTTCTTCTCGGGACAGGGTTCTTTTGGGTATGGCTACACCTTC
TRBV4-1	TRBJ1-1	large	.	CASSQDEIEAFF	TGCGCCAGCAGCCAAGATGAGATAGAAGCTTTCTTT
TRBV19	TRBJ1-1	.	.	CASSTGYNTKAFF	TGTGCCAGTAGTACAGGATATAACACTAAAGCTTTCTTT
TRBV6-5	TRBJ1-2	.	.	CASSSPNRELNYGYTF	TGTGCCAGCAGTTCACCAAACCGGGAACTAAACTATGGCTACACCTTC
TRBV19	TRBJ1-2	.	.	CASSMSPENYGYTF	TGTGCCAGTAGTATGAGCCCGGAAAACTATGGCTACACCTTC
TRBV7-8	TRBJ1-2	once	TRBD1	CASSSGQDVYGYTF	TGTGCCAGCAGCTCCGGACAGGACGTCTATGGCTACACCTTC
TRBV5-4	TRBJ2-7	.	.	CASSLDRTYEQYF	TGTGCCAGCAGCTTGGACCGGACCTACGAGCAGTACTTC